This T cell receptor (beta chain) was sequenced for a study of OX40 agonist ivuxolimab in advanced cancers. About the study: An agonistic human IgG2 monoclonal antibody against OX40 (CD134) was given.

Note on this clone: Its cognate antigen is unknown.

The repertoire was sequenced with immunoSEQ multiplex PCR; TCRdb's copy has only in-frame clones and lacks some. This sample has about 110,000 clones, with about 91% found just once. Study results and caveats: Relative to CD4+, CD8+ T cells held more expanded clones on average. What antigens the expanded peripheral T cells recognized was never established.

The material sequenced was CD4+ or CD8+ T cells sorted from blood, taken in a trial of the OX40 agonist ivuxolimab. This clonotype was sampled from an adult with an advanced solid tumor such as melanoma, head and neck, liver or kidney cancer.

The CDR3 protein is CASSLGPGVAETQYF. The CDR3 DNA reads as TGCGCCAGCAGCTTGGGCCCCGGGGTAGCAGAGACCCAGTACTTC. V is TRBV5-1 and J is TRBJ2-5; D perhaps matches TRBD2 (5 bases). The CDR3 extends over 15 amino acids. V lost 0 bases, J lost 4 bases, and 13 bases lay in between. Germline loops: CDR1 SGHRS, CDR2 YFSETQ.